This section outlines one T cell receptor beta chain sequence together with its context. Only a few counts were recorded for this clonotype. Its antigen has not been determined. Base qualities are not provided; no much larger clone lies one nucleotide away. This sample is part of a study (dated by TCRdb to the mid-2010s). The library was obtained by RT-PCR. The sequencing machine was an Illumina MiSeq. TCRdb reran the public reads through fastp at Q25 and MiXCR, keeping productive beta chains. Records with the same CDR3 protein are collapsed into one entry carrying the most frequent genes and DNA. Present in this sample are about 680,000 distinct CDR3 sequences, approximately 15% of which were seen just once. The biggest ten clones account for 3% to 4.5% of the sample. From the germline V gene, CDR1 is SGDLS and CDR2 is YYNGEE. The CDR3 runs 16 residues from the cysteine to the phenylalanine. The sequence is cut down to CDR3 DNA, 48 bases in frame from base 1. Unmatched junction bases come to 8, with V trimmed by 3 bases and J by 2 bases.

Sequencing input: memory CD4+ T cells from blood. The chain employs TRBV9 and TRBJ2-3; TRBD2 lines up with 8 middle nucleotides. This TCR was recovered from a female donor in good health, serving as a healthy control. The DNA sequence is as follows: TGTGCCAGCAGCGGGACAGCGGGAGAGTACACAGATACGCAGTATTTT. This encodes CASSGTAGEYTDTQYF. Outside the CDR3, residues come from the reference TRBV9 and TRBJ2-3 proteins, so the full variable domain is: DSGVTQTPKHLITATGQRVTLRCSPRSGDLSVYWYQQSLDQGLQFLIQYYNGEERAKGNILERFSAQQFPDLHSELNLSSLELGDSALYFCASSGTAGEYTDTQYFGPGTRLTVL.